These T cell receptor beta chains were read from a single sample in a study of shared clonotypes between healthy human individuals. Using immunoSEQ multiplex PCR, the repertoire was profiled, and TCRdb retains in-frame clones only, with some absent. The sample lists hundreds of thousands of clones; 72% were seen once. The material sequenced was memory CD4+ T cells sorted from blood. The source of these receptors is a woman between 25 and 40 years old in good health. CDR3s include the opening cysteine and the closing phenylalanine or tryptophan. The order of the fields is D gene, V gene, J gene, clone size, CDR3 DNA, CDR3 protein. D genes are given only for firm matches. Clone size is shown for a subset of rows, as once, few, many or a class of expanded clone.

d_call: .
v_call: TRBV5-1
j_call: TRBJ2-5
clone_size: .
cdr3_nt: TGCGCCAGCACCTGGGACGGGTTTGGTGAGACCCAGTACTTC
cdr3_aa: CASTWDGFGETQYF

d_call: .
v_call: TRBV2
j_call: TRBJ2-5
clone_size: .
cdr3_nt: TGTGCCAGTGGGCGGGTGGGGGAGACCCAGTACTTC
cdr3_aa: CASGRVGETQYF

d_call: TRBD1
v_call: TRBV4-2
j_call: TRBJ1-2
clone_size: few
cdr3_nt: TGTGCCAGCAGCCAGAAGACAGGGGGCTACACCTTC
cdr3_aa: CASSQKTGGYTF

d_call: TRBD2
v_call: TRBV5-4
j_call: TRBJ2-1
clone_size: .
cdr3_nt: TGTGCCAGCAGCTTGCCCTCTTCAGTGGGGGGGTCAGGTGAGCAGTTCTTC
cdr3_aa: CASSLPSSVGGSGEQFF

d_call: TRBD2
v_call: TRBV7-2
j_call: TRBJ2-5
clone_size: .
cdr3_nt: TGTGCCAGCAGCTCAGGCGGGACTAGCAGACAAGAGACCCAGTACTTC
cdr3_aa: CASSSGGTSRQETQYF

d_call: .
v_call: TRBV6-5
j_call: TRBJ1-1
clone_size: once
cdr3_nt: TGTGCCAGCAGGCCGCGACAGGTGAACACTGAAGCTTTCTTT
cdr3_aa: CASRPRQVNTEAFF

d_call: .
v_call: TRBV7-7
j_call: TRBJ2-1
clone_size: .
cdr3_nt: TGTGCCAGCAGCTCCGGCCGGCCCTCCTACAATGAGCAGTTCTTC
cdr3_aa: CASSSGRPSYNEQFF

d_call: .
v_call: TRBV13
j_call: TRBJ1-2
clone_size: .
cdr3_nt: TGTGCCAGCAGCTTGGGGCAGGGAAACTATGGCTACACCTTC
cdr3_aa: CASSLGQGNYGYTF

d_call: .
v_call: TRBV28
j_call: TRBJ1-3
clone_size: .
cdr3_nt: TGTGCCAGCAGTTTAGCCACAAGCTCTGGAAACACCATATATTTT
cdr3_aa: CASSLATSSGNTIYF

d_call: TRBD2
v_call: TRBV2
j_call: TRBJ2-7
clone_size: .
cdr3_nt: TGTGCCAGCAAAATGACTAGCGGGTCCCCTTATGGGGAGTACTTC
cdr3_aa: CASKMTSGSPYGEYF

d_call: .
v_call: TRBV5-6
j_call: TRBJ1-1
clone_size: few
cdr3_nt: TGTGCCAGCAGCTCCCTTCGCACTGAAGCTTTCTTT
cdr3_aa: CASSSLRTEAFF

d_call: .
v_call: TRBV4-2
j_call: TRBJ2-4
clone_size: .
cdr3_nt: TGTGCCAGCAGCCAAGGGGGGGCCATGAACATTCAGTACTTC
cdr3_aa: CASSQGGAMNIQYF

d_call: .
v_call: TRBV25-1
j_call: TRBJ2-6
clone_size: .
cdr3_nt: TGTGCCAGCAGTCCAGGGTCTGGGGCCAACGTCCTGACTTTC
cdr3_aa: CASSPGSGANVLTF

d_call: TRBD2
v_call: TRBV25-1
j_call: TRBJ2-5
clone_size: .
cdr3_nt: TGTGCCAGCAGTGGAGTAGCGGGAATTGGGGGAGAAGAGACCCAGTACTTC
cdr3_aa: CASSGVAGIGGEETQYF

d_call: .
v_call: TRBV19
j_call: TRBJ2-4
clone_size: .
cdr3_nt: TGTGCCAGTAGTATCTCAGGAGGTCTTCGGCAAAACATTCAGTACTTC
cdr3_aa: CASSISGGLRQNIQYF

d_call: TRBD2
v_call: TRBV5-1
j_call: TRBJ2-7
clone_size: .
cdr3_nt: TGCGCCAGCAGCTGGCATACTAGCGGGAGGGGGTACGAGCAGTACTTC
cdr3_aa: CASSWHTSGRGYEQYF

d_call: .
v_call: TRBV5-4
j_call: TRBJ2-5
clone_size: .
cdr3_nt: TGTGCCAGCAGCTTGGGACAATACTCGGGGGAGACCCAGTACTTC
cdr3_aa: CASSLGQYSGETQYF

d_call: .
v_call: TRBV5-4
j_call: TRBJ2-5
clone_size: .
cdr3_nt: TGTGCCAGCAGCTGGGGAGAAGAGACCCAGTACTTC
cdr3_aa: CASSWGEETQYF

d_call: TRBD1
v_call: TRBV5-4
j_call: TRBJ1-2
clone_size: .
cdr3_nt: TGTGCCAGCAGCGGACAGGGCCCGGGAGGCTACACCTTC
cdr3_aa: CASSGQGPGGYTF

d_call: TRBD2
v_call: TRBV28
j_call: TRBJ2-7
clone_size: once
cdr3_nt: TGTGCCAGCAGTTTTTCCCCTTCGGGCGGGGGTACCTACGAGCAGTACTTC
cdr3_aa: CASSFSPSGGGTYEQYF

d_call: .
v_call: TRBV15
j_call: TRBJ1-4
clone_size: .
cdr3_nt: TGTGCCACCAGCAGTCCTTGGGGCGCTAATGAAAAACTGTTTTTT
cdr3_aa: CATSSPWGANEKLFF

d_call: .
v_call: TRBV5-4
j_call: TRBJ2-4
clone_size: .
cdr3_nt: TGTGCCAGCAGCTCCGATTCGGGAGCCAAAAACATTCAGTACTTC
cdr3_aa: CASSSDSGAKNIQYF